This T cell receptor beta chain is drawn from a study of blood T cell repertoires in COVID-19. Study summary: COVID-19 samples from acute and convalescent phases originated in the United States, Italy and Spain. Nucleic acid was either cDNA or gDNA, and it came from T cells, B-cell-depleted T cells, or PBMCs.

This clone was detected only a few times. V shed 8 bases and J shed 5 bases, with 15 bases lying between them. Germline V CDR1 and CDR2: LNHDA, SQIVND (reference sequence). CDR3 size: 14 residues. Repertoires were generated with immunoSEQ multiplex PCR, while TCRdb's copy carries only in-frame clones and drops some. The sample lists around 95,000 clones, about 77% occurring once. The sequence came from a man between 65 and 85 years old with active or convalescent COVID-19. The chain uses TRBV19 and TRBJ2-2; D possibly corresponds to TRBD2 (5 bases). Sequencing used peripheral blood. CDR3 bases: TGTGCCAGTGTTCGGGCGGGTAATACCGGGGAGCTGTTTTTT. This gives the protein CASVRAGNTGELFF.